This T cell receptor (beta chain) was sequenced in a study of Ad26.COV2.S vaccination and SARS-CoV-2 variants. Looking at the study overall: Intramuscular Ad26.COV2.S doses were given once or twice, 56 days apart. Study-wide results and limits: Total T cell responses, in the TCR breadth and depth analyses, may have been underestimated.

V was cut by 5 bases and J by 0 bases, with 10 bases left in between. Germline V gives CDR1 SGHNT, CDR2 YYREEE (reference sequence). The CDR3 consists of 14 residues. On this clone: No antigen is known for it.

The treatment here: around 19 received Ad26.COV2.S at low or high dose, single or two shots; 5 received placebo; per-sample allocation not given. Samples were taken on day 63 after the first vaccine or placebo injection. This person who donated was an adult of 18-55 years in Boston. The repertoire was sequenced with immunoSEQ multiplex PCR; TCRdb's copy has only in-frame clones and lacks some. This table has some 370,000 clones, 83% appearing once. The sample consisted of peripheral blood, taken in a trial of Ad26.COV2.S vaccine versus placebo. The source is a person between 18 and 65 years old who received the Ad26.COV2.S COVID-19 vaccine or a placebo. V and J are TRBV5-4 and TRBJ2-3; D unresolved. CDR3 nucleotide sequence: TGTGCCAGCAGGACCGACATGAGCACAGATACGCAGTATTTT. It translates to CASRTDMSTDTQYF. Full variable domain (remainder filled in from reference TRBV5-4 and TRBJ2-3): ETGVTQSPTHLIKTRGQQVTLRCSSQSGHNTVSWYQQALGQGPQFIFQYYREEENGRGNFPPRFSGLQFPNYSSELNVNALELDDSALYLCASRTDMSTDTQYFGPGTRLTVL.